This entry is about one TCR beta chain. The sample originates from a study of technical replicates of blood from four donors. J gave up 0 bases and V 7 bases, and 11 bases lay outside the gene matches. This CDR3 has 16 amino acids. Germline V gene lookup returns CDR1 SGHAT and CDR2 FQNNGV. Measured with immunoSEQ multiplex PCR; TCRdb has only the in-frame clones, and not every one. The table records about 70,000 clones, roughly 96% of them present only once. The sequencing sample was made of T cells isolated from PBMCs. The sequence was collected from a human donor in good health. The chain carries TRBV11-2 and TRBJ2-7; TRBD1 aligns across 8 bases. This CDR3 is CASTQRRGPLSYEQYF. The CDR3 DNA reads TGTGCCAGCACCCAACGCAGGGGGCCGCTCTCCTACGAGCAGTACTTC.